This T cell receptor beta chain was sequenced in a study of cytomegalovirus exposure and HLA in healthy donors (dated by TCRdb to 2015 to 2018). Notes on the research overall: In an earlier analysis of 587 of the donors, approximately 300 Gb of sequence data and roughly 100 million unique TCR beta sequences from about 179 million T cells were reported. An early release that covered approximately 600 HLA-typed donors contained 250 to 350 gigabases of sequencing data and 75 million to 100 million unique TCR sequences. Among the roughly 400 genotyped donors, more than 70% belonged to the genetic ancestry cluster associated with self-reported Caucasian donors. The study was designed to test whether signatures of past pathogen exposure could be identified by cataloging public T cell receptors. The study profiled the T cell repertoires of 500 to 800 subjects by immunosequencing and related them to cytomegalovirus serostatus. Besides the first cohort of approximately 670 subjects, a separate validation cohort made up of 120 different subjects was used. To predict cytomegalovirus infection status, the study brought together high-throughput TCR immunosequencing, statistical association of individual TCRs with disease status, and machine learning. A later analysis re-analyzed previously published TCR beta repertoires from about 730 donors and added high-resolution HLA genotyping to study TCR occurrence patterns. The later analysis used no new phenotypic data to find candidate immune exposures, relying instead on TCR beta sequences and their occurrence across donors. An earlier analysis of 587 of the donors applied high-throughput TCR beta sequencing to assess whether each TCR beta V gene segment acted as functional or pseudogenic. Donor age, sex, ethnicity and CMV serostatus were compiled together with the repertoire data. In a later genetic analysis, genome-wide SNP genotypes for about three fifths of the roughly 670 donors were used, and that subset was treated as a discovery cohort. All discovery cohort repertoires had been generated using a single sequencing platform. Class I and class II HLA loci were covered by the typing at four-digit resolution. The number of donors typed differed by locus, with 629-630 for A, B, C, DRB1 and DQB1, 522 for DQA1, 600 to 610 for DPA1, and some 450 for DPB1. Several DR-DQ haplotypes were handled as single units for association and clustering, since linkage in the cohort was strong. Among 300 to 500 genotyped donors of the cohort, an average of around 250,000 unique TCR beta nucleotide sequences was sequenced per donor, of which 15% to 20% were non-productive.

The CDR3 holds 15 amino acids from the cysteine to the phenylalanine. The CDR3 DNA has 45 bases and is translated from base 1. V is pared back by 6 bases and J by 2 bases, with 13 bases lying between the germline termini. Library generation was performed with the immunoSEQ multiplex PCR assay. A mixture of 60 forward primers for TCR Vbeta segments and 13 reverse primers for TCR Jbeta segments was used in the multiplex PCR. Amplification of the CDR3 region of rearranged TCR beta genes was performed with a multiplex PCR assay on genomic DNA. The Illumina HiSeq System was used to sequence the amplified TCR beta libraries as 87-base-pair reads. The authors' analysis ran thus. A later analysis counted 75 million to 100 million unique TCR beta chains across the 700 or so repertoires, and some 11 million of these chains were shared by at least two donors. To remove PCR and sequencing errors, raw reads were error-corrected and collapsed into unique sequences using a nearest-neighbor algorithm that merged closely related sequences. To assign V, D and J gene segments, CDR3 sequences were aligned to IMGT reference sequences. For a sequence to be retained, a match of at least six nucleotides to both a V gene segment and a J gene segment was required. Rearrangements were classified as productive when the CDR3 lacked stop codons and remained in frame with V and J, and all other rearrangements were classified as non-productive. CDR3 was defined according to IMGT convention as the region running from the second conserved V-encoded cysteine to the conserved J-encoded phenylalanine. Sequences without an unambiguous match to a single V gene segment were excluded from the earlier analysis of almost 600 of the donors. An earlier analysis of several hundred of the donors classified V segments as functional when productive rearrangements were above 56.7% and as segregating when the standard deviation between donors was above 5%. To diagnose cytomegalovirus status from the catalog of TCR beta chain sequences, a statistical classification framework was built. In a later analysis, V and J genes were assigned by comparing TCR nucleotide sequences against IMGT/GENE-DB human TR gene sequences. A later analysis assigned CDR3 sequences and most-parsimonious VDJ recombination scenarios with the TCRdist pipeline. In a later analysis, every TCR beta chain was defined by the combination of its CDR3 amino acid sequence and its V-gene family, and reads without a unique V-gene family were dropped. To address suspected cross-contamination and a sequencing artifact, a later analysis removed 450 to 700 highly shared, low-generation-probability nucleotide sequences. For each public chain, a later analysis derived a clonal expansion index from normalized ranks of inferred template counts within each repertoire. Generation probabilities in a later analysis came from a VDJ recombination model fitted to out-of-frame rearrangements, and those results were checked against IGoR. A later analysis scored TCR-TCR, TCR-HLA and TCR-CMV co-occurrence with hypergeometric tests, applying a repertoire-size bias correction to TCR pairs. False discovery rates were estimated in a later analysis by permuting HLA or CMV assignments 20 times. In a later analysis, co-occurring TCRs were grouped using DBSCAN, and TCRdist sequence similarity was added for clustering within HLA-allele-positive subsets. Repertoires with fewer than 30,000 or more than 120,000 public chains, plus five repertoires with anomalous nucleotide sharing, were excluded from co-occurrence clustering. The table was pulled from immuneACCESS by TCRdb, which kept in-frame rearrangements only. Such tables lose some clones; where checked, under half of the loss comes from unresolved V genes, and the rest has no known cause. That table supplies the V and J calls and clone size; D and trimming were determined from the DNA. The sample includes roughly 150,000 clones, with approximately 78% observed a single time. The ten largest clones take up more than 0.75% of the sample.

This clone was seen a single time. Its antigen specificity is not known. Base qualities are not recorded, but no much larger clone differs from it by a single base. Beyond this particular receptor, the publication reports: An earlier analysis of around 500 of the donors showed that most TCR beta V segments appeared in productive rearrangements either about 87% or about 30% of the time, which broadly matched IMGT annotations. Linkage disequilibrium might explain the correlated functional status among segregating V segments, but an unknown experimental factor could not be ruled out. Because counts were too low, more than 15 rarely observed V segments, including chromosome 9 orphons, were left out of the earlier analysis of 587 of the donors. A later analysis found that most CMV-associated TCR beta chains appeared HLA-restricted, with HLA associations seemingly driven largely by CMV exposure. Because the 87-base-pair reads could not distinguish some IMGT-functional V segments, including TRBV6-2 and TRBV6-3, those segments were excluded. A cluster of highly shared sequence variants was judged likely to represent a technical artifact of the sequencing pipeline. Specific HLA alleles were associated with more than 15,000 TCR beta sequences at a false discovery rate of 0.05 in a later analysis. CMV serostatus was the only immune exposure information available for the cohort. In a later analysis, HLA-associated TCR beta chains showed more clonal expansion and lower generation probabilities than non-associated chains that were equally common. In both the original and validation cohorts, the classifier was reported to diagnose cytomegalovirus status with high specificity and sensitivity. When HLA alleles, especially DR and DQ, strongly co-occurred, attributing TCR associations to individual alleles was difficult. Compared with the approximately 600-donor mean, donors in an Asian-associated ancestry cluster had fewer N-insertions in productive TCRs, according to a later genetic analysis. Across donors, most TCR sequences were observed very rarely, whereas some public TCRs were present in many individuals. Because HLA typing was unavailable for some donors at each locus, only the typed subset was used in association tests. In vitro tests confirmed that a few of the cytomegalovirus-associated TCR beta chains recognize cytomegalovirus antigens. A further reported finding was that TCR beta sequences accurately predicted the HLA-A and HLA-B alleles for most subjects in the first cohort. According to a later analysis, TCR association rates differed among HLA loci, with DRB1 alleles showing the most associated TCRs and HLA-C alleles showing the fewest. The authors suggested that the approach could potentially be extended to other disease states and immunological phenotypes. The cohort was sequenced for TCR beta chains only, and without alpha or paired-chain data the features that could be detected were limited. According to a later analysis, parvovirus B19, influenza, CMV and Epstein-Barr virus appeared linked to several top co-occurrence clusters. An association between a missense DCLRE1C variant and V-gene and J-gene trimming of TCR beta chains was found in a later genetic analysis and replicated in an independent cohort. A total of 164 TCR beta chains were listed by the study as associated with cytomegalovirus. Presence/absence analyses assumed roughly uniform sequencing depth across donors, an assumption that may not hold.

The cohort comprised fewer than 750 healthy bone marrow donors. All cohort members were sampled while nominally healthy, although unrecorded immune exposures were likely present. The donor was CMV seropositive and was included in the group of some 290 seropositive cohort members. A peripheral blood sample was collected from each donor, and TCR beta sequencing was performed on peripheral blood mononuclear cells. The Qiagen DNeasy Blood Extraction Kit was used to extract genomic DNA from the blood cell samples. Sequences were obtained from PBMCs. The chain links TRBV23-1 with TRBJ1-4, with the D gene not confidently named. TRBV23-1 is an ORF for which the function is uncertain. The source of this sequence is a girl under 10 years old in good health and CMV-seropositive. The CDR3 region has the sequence CASSRTGSTNEKLFF. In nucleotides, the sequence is TGCGCCAGCAGCCGTACCGGGTCCACTAATGAAAAACTGTTTTTT.